This T cell receptor (beta chain) is drawn from a study of T-cell reconstitution after alpha-beta-depleted transplantation in children (dated by TCRdb to 2016 to 2018). Regarding the research as a whole: Using TCR repertoire profiling, the study quantitatively followed how T-cell immune reconstitution unfolded in children after TCRalphabeta/CD19-depleted allogeneic hematopoietic cell transplantation. On the study overall, not on this receptor specifically: The high TCRbeta diversity at day 60 in some patients was ascribed to recipient T cells and intrathymic progenitors that had survived conditioning. The apparently early alphabetaT-cell count recovery about two months after transplant was reportedly dependent on only several hundred rapidly expanded clones derived from non-depleted graft cells. Over subsequent months, a decline in hyperexpanded clone frequencies was noted, and after one year, T-cell counts and TCRbeta diversity were mostly ascribed to newly produced T cells.

There are a few counts of this clonotype. This receptor's antigen is unknown. Nothing much larger sits one base from this clone, and base qualities are not available. The library was produced with PCR. The instrument given in TCRdb is Illumina HiSeq 2500. TCR libraries were prepared with molecular barcoding, using unique molecular identifiers to normalize TCRbeta repertoire quantification. Starting from the raw public reads, TCRdb applied fastp trimming at Q25, assembled clones with MiXCR and retained in-frame beta chains. For every CDR3 protein sequence, its rows merge into one entry that carries the most common genes and DNA. Within this sample are roughly 300,000 distinct CDR3 sequences, with about 9.9% of them counted one time only. Of the sample, roughly a quarter is held by the ten largest clones. Trimming takes 4 bases off V and 3 bases off J; junction bases not matched to a gene: 8. CDR3 length: 16 amino acids, cysteine to phenylalanine. Only the CDR3 DNA stays, 48 bases, in frame from base 1. The germline V gene (reference sequence) specifies LGHDT as CDR1 and YNNKEL as CDR2.

The treatment or condition label corresponds to: allogeneic hematopoietic cell transplantation with graft depleted of TCRalphabeta T cells and CD19 B cells. TCRalphabeta/CD19-depleted allogeneic hematopoietic cell grafts were given to the transplant recipients, all of whom were children. The rearranged chain carries TRBV3-1 and TRBJ2-3; 9 central nucleotides agree with TRBD1. Sequences were derived from peripheral blood, sampled 180 days after TCRalphabeta/CD19-depleted stem cell transplant. This receptor was identified in a male patient aged 2 to 10 who had a stem cell transplant for chronic granulomatous disease, so the T cells may come from the graft donor. The DNA sequence reads TGTGCCAGCAGCCTGAACAGGGGGCTCGGGACAGATACGCAGTATTTT. It specifies CASSLNRGLGTDTQYF.